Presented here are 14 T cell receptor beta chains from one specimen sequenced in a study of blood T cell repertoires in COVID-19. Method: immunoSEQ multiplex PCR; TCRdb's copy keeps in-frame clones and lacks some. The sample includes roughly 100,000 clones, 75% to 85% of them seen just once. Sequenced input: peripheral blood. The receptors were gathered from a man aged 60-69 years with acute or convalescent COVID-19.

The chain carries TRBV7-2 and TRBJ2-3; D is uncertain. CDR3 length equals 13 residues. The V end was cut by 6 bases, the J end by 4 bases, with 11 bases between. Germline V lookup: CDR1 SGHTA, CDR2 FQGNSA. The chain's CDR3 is CASSRNSADTQYF. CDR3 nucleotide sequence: TGTGCCAGCAGTAGAAATTCGGCAGATACGCAGTATTTT.

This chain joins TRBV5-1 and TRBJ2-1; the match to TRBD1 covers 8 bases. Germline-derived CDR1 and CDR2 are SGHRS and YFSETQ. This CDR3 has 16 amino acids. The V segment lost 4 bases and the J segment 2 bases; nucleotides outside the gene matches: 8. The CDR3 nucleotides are TGCGCCAGCAGCGTGAGGCCGACAGGGGCCTACAATGAGCAGTTCTTC. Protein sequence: CASSVRPTGAYNEQFF.

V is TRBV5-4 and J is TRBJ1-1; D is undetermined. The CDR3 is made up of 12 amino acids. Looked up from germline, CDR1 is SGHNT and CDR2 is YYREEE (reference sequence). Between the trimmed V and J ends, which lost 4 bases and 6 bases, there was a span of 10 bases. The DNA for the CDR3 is TGTGCCAGCAGCCGAGGTTTGTCTGAAGCTTTCTTT. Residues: CASSRGLSEAFF.

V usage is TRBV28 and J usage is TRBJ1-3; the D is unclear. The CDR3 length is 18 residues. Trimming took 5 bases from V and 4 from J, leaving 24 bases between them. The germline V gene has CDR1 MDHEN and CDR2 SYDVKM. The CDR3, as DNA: TGTGCCAGCAGTGCGCCCCAGCTGGGCCGCGTCTCAGGAAACACCATATATTTT. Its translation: CASSAPQLGRVSGNTIYF.

The CDR3 DNA reads as TGTGCCAGCAGCGGACTGGCGGTTAGCACAGATACGCAGTATTTT. Translating it yields CASSGLAVSTDTQYF. The chain links TRBV6-2 or TRBV6-3 to TRBJ2-3; tentative D call: TRBD2 (5 bases). Germline CDR1 and CDR2: MNHEY and SVGEGT. This CDR3 has 15 residues. The V end lost 6 bases, the J end lost 0 bases, and 13 bases lay between the germline ends.

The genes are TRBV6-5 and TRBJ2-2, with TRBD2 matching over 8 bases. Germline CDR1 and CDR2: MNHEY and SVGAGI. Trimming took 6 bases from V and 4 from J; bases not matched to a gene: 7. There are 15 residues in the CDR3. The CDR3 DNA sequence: TGTGCCAGCAGGAGCAGCGGGAGTAGCACCGGGGAGCTGTTTTTT. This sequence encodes CASRSSGSSTGELFF.

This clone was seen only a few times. Written as DNA, the CDR3 is TGTGCCAGCAGCCAAGTGGTGCAGGGTGGTTACGCTGAAGCTTTCTTT. This encodes CASSQVVQGGYAEAFF. This chain connects TRBV4-2 to TRBJ1-1; D might be TRBD1 (5 bases). Trimming cost V 1 base and J 6 bases, with 18 bases left between them. CDR1 and CDR2 from the germline V gene are LGHNA and YNFKEQ. The CDR3 runs 16 residues.

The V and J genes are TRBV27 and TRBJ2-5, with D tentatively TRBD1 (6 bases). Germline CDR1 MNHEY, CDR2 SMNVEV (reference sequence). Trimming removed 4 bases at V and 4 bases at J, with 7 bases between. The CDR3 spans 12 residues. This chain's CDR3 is CASSSRGETQYF. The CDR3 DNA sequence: TGTGCCAGCAGTTCCAGGGGAGAGACCCAGTACTTC.

CDR3 in DNA: TGTGCCAGCAGCCAAGCCCCCCAAGCAGGGGAGCTGTTTTTT. Encoded protein: CASSQAPQAGELFF. The genes are TRBV3-1 (or the pseudogene TRBV3-2) and TRBJ2-2; D remains ambiguous. This CDR3 spans 14 amino acids. Between the trimmed V and J ends, which lost 1 base and 8 bases, there was a span of 11 bases. Looked up from germline, CDR1 is LGHDT and CDR2 is YNNKEL (reference sequence).

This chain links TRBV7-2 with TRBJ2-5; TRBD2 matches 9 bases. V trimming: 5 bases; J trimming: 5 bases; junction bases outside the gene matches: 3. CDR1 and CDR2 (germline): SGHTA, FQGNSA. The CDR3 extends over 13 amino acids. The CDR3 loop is CASSGTSQETQYF. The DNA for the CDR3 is TGTGCCAGCAGCGGGACTAGCCAGGAGACCCAGTACTTC.

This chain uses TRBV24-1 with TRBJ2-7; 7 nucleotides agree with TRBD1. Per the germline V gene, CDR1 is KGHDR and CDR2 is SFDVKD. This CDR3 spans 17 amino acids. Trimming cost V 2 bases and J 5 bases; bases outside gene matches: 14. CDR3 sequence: CATSDSETGQWRDEQYV. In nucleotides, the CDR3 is TGTGCCACCAGTGATTCAGAGACAGGGCAGTGGCGGGACGAGCAGTACGTC.

The CDR3 region is CASTGQGDHYGYTF. The CDR3 DNA is TGTGCCAGTACCGGACAGGGAGACCACTATGGCTACACCTTC. The chain combines TRBV19 with TRBJ1-2, with 8 bases matching TRBD1. Looked up from germline, CDR1 is LNHDA and CDR2 is SQIVND (reference sequence). The CDR3 runs 14 residues. J was trimmed by 3 bases and V by 7 bases; bases with no gene match: 7.

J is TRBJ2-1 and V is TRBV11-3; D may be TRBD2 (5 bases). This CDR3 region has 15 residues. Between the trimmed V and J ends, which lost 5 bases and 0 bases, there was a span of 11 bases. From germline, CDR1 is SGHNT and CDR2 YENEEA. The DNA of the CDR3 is TGTGCCAGCAGCCCGGGATTTCCCTCCTACAATGAGCAGTTCTTC. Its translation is CASSPGFPSYNEQFF.

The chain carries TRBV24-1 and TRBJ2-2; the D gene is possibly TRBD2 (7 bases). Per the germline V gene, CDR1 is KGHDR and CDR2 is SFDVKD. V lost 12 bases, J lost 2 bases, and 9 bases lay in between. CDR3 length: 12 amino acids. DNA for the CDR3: TGTGCCGGGGGGGCTAACACCGGGGAGCTGTTTTTT. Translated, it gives CAGGANTGELFF.